Each of the 16 T cell receptor beta chains below was sequenced from the same sample in a study of blood T cell repertoires in COVID-19. This table comes from immunoSEQ multiplex PCR, and its TCRdb copy is limited to in-frame clones, with some not included. This table has 150,000 to 200,000 clones, roughly 85% appearing once. The sequencing sample was made of peripheral blood. The receptors originated from a human donor with acute or convalescent COVID-19. The donor label of this sample is uncertain.

The CDR3 sequence: CASSVGGRATDTQYF. CDR3 nucleotides: TGTGCCAGCAGCGTAGGGGGCAGGGCGACAGATACGCAGTATTTT. This sequence joins TRBV9 and TRBJ2-3; tentatively, D is TRBD1 (5 bases). Germline CDR1 reads SGDLS; CDR2 reads YYNGEE. The CDR3 covers 15 residues. V lost 0 bases, J lost 3 bases, and 11 bases lay in between.

The chain recombines TRBV9 with TRBJ1-5; a weak D match, TRBD1 (6 bases). Looked up from germline, CDR1 is SGDLS and CDR2 is YYNGEE. The CDR3 totals 14 residues. Trimming stripped 0 bases from V and 7 bases from J, with 11 bases between. CDR3 in DNA: TGTGCCAGCAGCGTAGGGGGACAAGAACAGCCCCAGCATTTT. Its translation: CASSVGGQEQPQHF.

The rearrangement uses TRBV3-1 (or the pseudogene TRBV3-2) and TRBJ1-1; 8 bases are a match to TRBD1. The CDR3 contains 17 residues. Germline CDR1 is LGHDT and CDR2 is YNNKEL (reference sequence). The J segment lost 3 bases and the V segment lost 6 bases, leaving 15 bases of the junction unmatched. The CDR3 region is CASRTRQGRVHDTEAFF. The CDR3 DNA reads TGTGCCAGCAGGACGAGACAGGGGAGAGTTCATGACACTGAAGCTTTCTTT.

The V and J genes are TRBV2 and TRBJ1-5, with TRBD1 matching over 7 bases. The CDR3 extends over 15 amino acids. V was pared by 5 bases and J by 3 bases, with 7 bases of the junction left unmatched. The germline CDR1 and CDR2 sequences are SNHLY and FYNNEI. CDR3 sequence: CASSRQGSSNQPQHF. For the CDR3, the DNA is TGTGCCAGCAGTCGACAGGGATCTTCCAATCAGCCCCAGCATTTT.

The genes are TRBV28 and TRBJ2-2; TRBD1 aligns across 9 bases. The germline V gene has CDR1 MDHEN and CDR2 SYDVKM. V lost 2 bases, J lost 5 bases, and 6 bases stayed unmatched. The CDR3 has 16 amino acids. The CDR3 here is CASSLLRTGDTGELFF. CDR3 DNA: TGTGCCAGCAGTTTACTCCGGACAGGGGATACCGGGGAGCTGTTTTTT. Drawing the rest from reference TRBV28 and TRBJ2-2, the complete variable domain is DVKVTQSSRYLVKRTGEKVFLECVQDMDHENMFWYRQDPGLGLRLIYFSYDVKMKEKGDIPEGYSVSREKKERFSLILESASTNQTSMYLCASSLLRTGDTGELFFGEGSRLTVL.

The rearrangement uses TRBV2 and TRBJ2-7; tentative D call: TRBD2 (7 bases). The CDR3 is made up of 16 amino acids. Deletions cut 0 bases from V and 3 bases from J, with 15 bases between. Germline V gives CDR1 SNHLY, CDR2 FYNNEI. The CDR3 DNA sequence: TGTGCCAGCAGTGAAGCGCTGGCGGGGGCCCACTACGAGCAGTACTTC. This gives the protein CASSEALAGAHYEQYF.

The chain carries TRBV7-2 and TRBJ1-3; D gene uncertain. The germline V gene has CDR1 SGHTA and CDR2 FQGNSA. V dropped 4 bases and J dropped 4 bases, with 17 bases sitting between them. The CDR3 length is 16 residues. The CDR3 coding sequence is TGTGCCAGCAGCTCTTCTCCATTACTTACGGGAAACACCATATATTTT. Its translation: CASSSSPLLTGNTIYF. Together with reference TRBV7-2 and TRBJ1-3, the CDR3 gives the full variable domain: GAGVSQSPSNKVTEKGKDVELRCDPISGHTALYWYRQSLGQGLEFLIYFQGNSAPDKSGLPSDRFSAERTGGSVSTLTIQRTQQEDSAVYLCASSSSPLLTGNTIYFGEGSWLTVV.

Only a few counts were recorded for this clone. The chain joins TRBV5-1 to TRBJ2-5; possibly TRBD1 for D (5 bases). The CDR3 consists of 16 residues. V lost 0 bases to trimming and J lost 2 bases, with 14 bases between them. Germline V CDR1 and CDR2: SGHRS, YFSETQ. CDR3: CASSLDPLGAQETQYF. CDR3 nucleotide sequence: TGCGCCAGCAGCTTGGATCCCCTAGGGGCTCAAGAGACCCAGTACTTC.

The chain uses TRBV9 and TRBJ2-2; D call uncertain. This CDR3 has 15 amino acids. V was trimmed by 4 bases and J by 1 base, leaving 11 bases between them. The germline V gene has CDR1 SGDLS and CDR2 YYNGEE. DNA for the CDR3: TGTGCCAGCAGCCCTCAGAAGTTGAACACCGGGGAGCTGTTTTTT. Its translation is CASSPQKLNTGELFF. Variable domain in full (rest from reference TRBV9 and TRBJ2-2): DSGVTQTPKHLITATGQRVTLRCSPRSGDLSVYWYQQSLDQGLQFLIQYYNGEERAKGNILERFSAQQFPDLHSELNLSSLELGDSALYFCASSPQKLNTGELFFGEGSRLTVL.

The CDR3 DNA reads as TGTGCCAGCAGCTTGGTTGCGGGGGGCCGGGGGGAGACCCAGTACTTC. Its translation: CASSLVAGGRGETQYF. The genes are TRBV5-6 and TRBJ2-5; TRBD2 aligns across 8 bases. J was trimmed by 5 bases and V by 0 bases; bases with no gene match: 9. CDR1 is SGHDT, CDR2 YYEEEE, per germline. The CDR3 length is 16 residues.

The chain is built from TRBV7-8 and TRBJ1-1, with D perhaps matching TRBD1 (5 bases). The CDR3 covers 18 residues. The germline V and J ends were trimmed by 4 bases and 6 bases, with 27 bases remaining between them. CDR1 is SGHVS, CDR2 FQNEAQ, per germline. CDR3 sequence: CASSSREVRSLRGAEAFF. CDR3 nucleotides: TGTGCCAGCAGCTCCAGGGAGGTTAGAAGCCTAAGAGGGGCTGAAGCTTTCTTT.

Here the CDR3 reads CASSPGTGRETQYF. The CDR3 bases are TGTGCCAGCAGCCCCGGGACAGGTAGAGAGACCCAGTACTTC. The rearrangement uses TRBV9 and TRBJ2-5; 8 positions match TRBD1. The ends lost 4 bases at V and 4 bases at J; junction bases unmatched: 6. The CDR3 covers 14 residues. The germline V gene has CDR1 SGDLS and CDR2 YYNGEE. The full variable domain, with the rest looked up from reference TRBV9 and TRBJ2-5, is DSGVTQTPKHLITATGQRVTLRCSPRSGDLSVYWYQQSLDQGLQFLIQYYNGEERAKGNILERFSAQQFPDLHSELNLSSLELGDSALYFCASSPGTGRETQYFGPGTRLLVL.

This sequence joins TRBV18 and TRBJ1-4; TRBD1 matches at 10 bases. The CDR3 spans 18 residues. V lost 4 bases and J lost 0; bases outside the gene matches: 8. Germline V CDR1 and CDR2: KGHSH, LQKENI. The CDR3 loop reads CASSRTGTGVSTNEKLFF. CDR3 DNA sequence: TGTGCCAGCTCACGGACCGGGACAGGGGTTTCAACTAATGAAAAACTGTTTTTT.

Details on this clone: An end of the junction does not agree with germline; a read error may underlie this. This chain uses TRBV6-1 with TRBJ1-2; D is possibly TRBD1 (5 bases). The CDR3 covers 15 residues. The germline V gene encodes CDR1 MNHNS and CDR2 SASEGT. CDR3 sequence (DNA): TGTGCCAGCAGGGAAGGCCCGGGACTGTTCTATGGCTACACCTTC. Protein sequence: CASREGPGLFYGYTF.

V and J are TRBV11-2 and TRBJ1-1; D is perhaps TRBD1 (5 bases). The CDR3 spans 14 residues. Germline values: CDR1 SGHAT, CDR2 FQNNGV. Trimming pared 5 bases from V and 2 bases from J, leaving 12 bases between. The chain's CDR3 is CASSPTQGNTEAFF. In nucleotides, the CDR3 is TGTGCCAGCAGCCCGACGCAGGGAAACACTGAAGCTTTCTTT.

The V and J genes are TRBV11-2 and TRBJ2-3, with 8 bases fitting TRBD2. Per the germline V gene, CDR1 is SGHAT and CDR2 is FQNNGV. The CDR3 loop spans 16 amino acids. After removal of 1 base from V and 2 bases from J, the junction contained 5 bases not matched to a gene. Written as DNA, the CDR3 is TGTGCCAGCAGCTTAGGGGCTAGCGGGCCCACAGATACGCAGTATTTT. This codes for CASSLGASGPTDTQYF.